This T cell receptor beta chain was captured by sequencing in a study of shared clonotypes between healthy human individuals. CDR3 length: 13 amino acids. Per germline, CDR1 GTSNPN and CDR2 SVGIG (reference sequence). The V end lost 0 bases, the J end lost 2 bases, and 8 bases lay between the germline ends. Sequencing used immunoSEQ multiplex PCR; TCRdb keeps in-frame clones, though not all of them. The repertoire holds about 1 million clones, with around 75% as singletons. This sequence joins TRBV30 and TRBJ2-7; D gene unclear. Sequencing input: memory CD4+ T cells sorted from blood. The subset was: CD45RA-negative fraction. This TCR was recovered from a young man in good health. The CDR3 sequence is CAWSVGTTYEQYF. The CDR3 DNA reads TGTGCCTGGAGTGTAGGAACTACCTACGAGCAGTACTTC. Filled out from reference TRBV30 and TRBJ2-7, the complete variable domain reads SQTIHQWPATLVQPVGSPLSLECTVEGTSNPNLYWYRQAAGRGLQLLFYSVGIGQISSEVPQNLSASRPQDRQFILSSKKLLLSDSGFYLCAWSVGTTYEQYFGPGTRLTVT.